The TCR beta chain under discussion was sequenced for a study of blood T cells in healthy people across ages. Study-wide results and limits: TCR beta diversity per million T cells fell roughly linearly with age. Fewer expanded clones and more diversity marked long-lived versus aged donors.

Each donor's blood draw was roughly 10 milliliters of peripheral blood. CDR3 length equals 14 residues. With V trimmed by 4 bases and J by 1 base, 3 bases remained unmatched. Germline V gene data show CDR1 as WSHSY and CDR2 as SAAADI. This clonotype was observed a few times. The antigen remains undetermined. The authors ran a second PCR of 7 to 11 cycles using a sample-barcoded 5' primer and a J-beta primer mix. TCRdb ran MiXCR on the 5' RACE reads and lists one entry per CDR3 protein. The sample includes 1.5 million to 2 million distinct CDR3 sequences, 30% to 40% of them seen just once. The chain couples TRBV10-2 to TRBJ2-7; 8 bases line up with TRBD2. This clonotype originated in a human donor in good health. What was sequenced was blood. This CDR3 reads CASSASGLSYEQYF. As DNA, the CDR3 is TGCGCCAGCAGTGCTAGCGGGCTTTCCTACGAGCAGTACTTC.